This T cell receptor beta chain was documented in a study of blood T cell repertoires in COVID-19. Study background: PBMCs, B-cell-depleted T cells, or T cells were the source of the cDNA or gDNA that made up the material.

CDR3 length equals 14 residues. Germline V gene data show CDR1 as SGHRS and CDR2 as YFSETQ. J lost 8 bases, V lost 4 bases, and 6 bases had no gene match. Authors' data handling: From reference gene primer amplification, estimates of nucleated cell counts were derived. Only in-frame clones appear in the TCRdb table, and some are missing; sequencing was by immunoSEQ multiplex PCR. The DNA was the basis for D and trimming; V, J and clone size are from that table. The table records some 150,000 clones, around 83% of them present only once. The chain joins TRBV5-1 to TRBJ1-6; the match to TRBD1 covers 7 bases. Input material: peripheral blood. The sequence derives from a woman older than 75 with acute or convalescent COVID-19. The CDR3 sequence: CASSDRAADSPLHF. For the CDR3, the DNA is TGCGCCAGCAGCGACAGGGCAGCTGATTCACCCCTCCACTTT.